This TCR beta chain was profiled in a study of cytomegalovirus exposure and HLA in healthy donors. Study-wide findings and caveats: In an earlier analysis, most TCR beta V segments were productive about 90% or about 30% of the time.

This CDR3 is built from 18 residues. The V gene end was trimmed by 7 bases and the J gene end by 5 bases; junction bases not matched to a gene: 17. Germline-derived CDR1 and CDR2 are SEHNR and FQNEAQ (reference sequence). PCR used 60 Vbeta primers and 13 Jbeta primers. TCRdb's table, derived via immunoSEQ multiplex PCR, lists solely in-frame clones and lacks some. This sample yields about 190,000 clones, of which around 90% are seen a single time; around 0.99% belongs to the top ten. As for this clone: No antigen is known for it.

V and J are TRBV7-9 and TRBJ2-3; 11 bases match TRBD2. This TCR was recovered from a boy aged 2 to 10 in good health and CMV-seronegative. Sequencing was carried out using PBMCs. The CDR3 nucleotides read TGTGCCAGCATTAAAGGGACTAGCGGACTCCTCCGGGGAGATACGCAGTATTTT. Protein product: CASIKGTSGLLRGDTQYF.